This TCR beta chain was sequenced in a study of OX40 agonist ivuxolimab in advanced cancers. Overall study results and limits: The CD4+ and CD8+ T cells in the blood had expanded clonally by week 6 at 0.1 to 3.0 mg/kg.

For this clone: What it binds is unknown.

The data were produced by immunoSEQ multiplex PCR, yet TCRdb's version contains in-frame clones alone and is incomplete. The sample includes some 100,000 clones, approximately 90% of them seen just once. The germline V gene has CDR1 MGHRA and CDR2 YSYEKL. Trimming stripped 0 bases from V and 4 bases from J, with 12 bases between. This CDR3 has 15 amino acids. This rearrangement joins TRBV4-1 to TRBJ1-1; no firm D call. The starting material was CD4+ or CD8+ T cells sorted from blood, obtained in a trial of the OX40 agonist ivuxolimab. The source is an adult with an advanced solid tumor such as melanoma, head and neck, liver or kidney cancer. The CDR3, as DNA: TGCGCCAGCAGCCAAGAAGGAACGGGGAGCACTGAAGCTTTCTTT. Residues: CASSQEGTGSTEAFF.